This T cell receptor beta chain comes out of a study of T cells in Graves' hyperthyroidism and ophthalmopathy. Looking at the study overall: Blood from the periphery was taken at initial diagnosis, before any treatment. General study findings and limits: Stable hyperthyroidism was told apart from ophthalmopathy by a model built on 13 V-J features. The majority of expanded thyroid clonotypes above 0.001 also appeared in blood.

Amplified TCR beta CDR3 regions derived from RNA transcripts. The HTBI primer set was used in a first-round RT-PCR of the TCR CDR3. TCRdb redid the calling of the multiplex PCR reads with MiXCR, one entry per CDR3 protein. The data show 250,000 to 300,000 distinct CDR3 sequences, more than 15% seen once. Concerning this clonotype itself: The target antigen is unknown.

Germline CDR1 SQVTM, CDR2 ANQGSEA. The CDR3 consists of 16 residues. V was trimmed by 3 bases and J by 1 base, leaving 18 bases between them. Diagnoses were established using clinical symptoms, serum thyroxine and TRAb, thyroid ultrasound and orbital computed tomography. The specimen was blood. V gene TRBV29-1 combines with J gene TRBJ2-5, with D possibly called TRBD1 or TRBD2 (6 bases each). The clonotype originates from a woman in her sixties with Graves' ophthalmopathy. The CDR3 spells CSVDIGGQGTQETQYF. CDR3 bases: TGCAGCGTTGACATTGGGGGGCAGGGGACCCAAGAGACCCAGTACTTC.